The rows below give T cell receptor beta chains drawn from one sample of a study of technical replicates of blood from a handful of donors. Sequenced by immunoSEQ multiplex PCR; TCRdb stores in-frame clones only, minus some. The data hold around 50,000 clones, with about 93% observed a single time. The source material was PBMCs. The receptor source for this set is a human donor in good health. Some clones in this sample may be carry-over from other donors' samples. CDR3s include the opening cysteine and the closing phenylalanine or tryptophan. A D gene is named only where the DNA matches it firmly. Clone size appears in some rows only: once, few, many, or a class for an expanded clone.

V	size	D	J	DNA	CDR3
TRBV7-9	NA	TRBD1	TRBJ2-7	TGTGCCAGCAGCCACCCCGGGACAGGCATATACGAGCAGTACTTC	CASSHPGTGIYEQYF
TRBV2	NA	TRBD2	TRBJ2-2	TGTGCCCGACGGCAGGCTAGCGGGAGAAAGACCGGGGAGCTGTTTTTT	CARRQASGRKTGELFF
TRBV27	NA	NA	TRBJ1-1	TGTGCCAGCAGTAAAGGGGAGGTCACTGAAGCTTTCTTT	CASSKGEVTEAFF
TRBV7-2	NA	TRBD2	TRBJ2-5	TGTGCCAGCAGCTTAGTCGGGACTAGCGTGGGAGAGACCCAGTACTTC	CASSLVGTSVGETQYF
TRBV7-2	NA	TRBD1	TRBJ2-3	TGTGCCAGCAGCCCAGACAGGGGCACAGATACGCAGTATTTT	CASSPDRGTDTQYF
TRBV6-5	once	TRBD1	TRBJ1-6	TGTGCCAGCAGATTAACAGGGGAGAATTCACCCCTCCACTTT	CASRLTGENSPLHF
TRBV4-3	once	TRBD2	TRBJ2-5	TGCGCCAGCAGCCAAGGACTAGCGGGATTGGGGACCCAGTACTTC	CASSQGLAGLGTQYF
TRBV19	NA	NA	TRBJ1-5	TGTGCCAGTAACAGCCGTGGCAATCAGCCCCAGCATTTT	CASNSRGNQPQHF
TRBV2	NA	NA	TRBJ2-2	TGTGCTGGAGGGGGCTTCACCGGGGAGCTGTTTTTT	CAGGGFTGELFF
TRBV6-1	NA	NA	TRBJ1-5	TGTGCCAGCAGTGAATCTGGGAGGAGTGCTAGCAATCAGCCCCAGCATTTT	CASSESGRSASNQPQHF
TRBV5-1	NA	NA	TRBJ2-5	TGCGCCAGCAGCCCCGGGGGAGAGGAGACCCAGTACTTC	CASSPGGEETQYF
TRBV6-7	NA	TRBD2	TRBJ2-3	TGTGCCAGCAGTTCCCACTCGCGGCTAGCGGGAGGGCCCCAGGAGAGGAATACGCAGTATTTT	CASSSHSRLAGGPQERNTQYF
TRBV7-8	NA	NA	TRBJ1-3	TGTGCCAGCAGCTCGCGGGCTTCTGGAAACACCATATATTTT	CASSSRASGNTIYF
TRBV7-9	NA	TRBD1	TRBJ1-6	TGTGCCAGCAGCTTAGTTGGGACAGGCCCACATTCACCCCTCCACTTT	CASSLVGTGPHSPLHF
TRBV4-3	few	NA	TRBJ1-1	TGCGCCAGCAGCCAAGCCACAGGGATAACTGAAGCTTTCTTT	CASSQATGITEAFF
TRBV5-6	NA	NA	TRBJ2-3	TGTGCCAGCAGCTTGGTTCTAGAGGCCGCAGATACGCAGTATTTT	CASSLVLEAADTQYF
TRBV27	NA	TRBD2	TRBJ2-1	TGTGCCAGCAGTTTAAAGCCTAGCGGGATCAATGAGCAGTTCTTC	CASSLKPSGINEQFF
TRBV9	NA	NA	TRBJ1-2	TGTGCCAGCAGGGCAATCAAACAGGGATACCATGGCTACACCTTC	CASRAIKQGYHGYTF
TRBV4-1	NA	TRBD1	TRBJ1-5	TGCGCCAGCAGCCAGGGGACAGGATGGAATCAGCCCCAGCATTTT	CASSQGTGWNQPQHF
TRBV7-9	once	NA	TRBJ1-4	TGTGCCAGCAGCTTAGCGCCCAGTGAAAAACTGTTTTTT	CASSLAPSEKLFF
TRBV7-9	NA	TRBD1	TRBJ1-1	TGTGCCAGCAGCGTGGACAGGGGGTTGAACACTGAAGCTTTCTTT	CASSVDRGLNTEAFF
TRBV2	NA	TRBD2	TRBJ2-1	TGTGCCAGCAGGGGTTCTCTAGCGGGAGGTTACAATGAGCAGTTCTTC	CASRGSLAGGYNEQFF
TRBV19	NA	TRBD2	TRBJ2-7	TGTGCCAGTAGTACCGGGACTAGCGGGGCTTACGAGCAGTACTTC	CASSTGTSGAYEQYF
TRBV29-1	NA	NA	TRBJ1-4	TGCAGCGTGGGTCGTTCTAGGGAAAAACTGTTTTTT	CSVGRSREKLFF
TRBV5-1	NA	NA	TRBJ2-3	TGCGCCAGCAGCTTGGAAGGTAGCGGCTTCACAGATACGCAGTATTTT	CASSLEGSGFTDTQYF
TRBV15	NA	TRBD2	TRBJ2-2	TGTGCCACCAGCAGCGGAAATAGCGGGAGGGGTCCCAACACCGGGGAGCTGTTTTTT	CATSSGNSGRGPNTGELFF
TRBV2	NA	NA	TRBJ1-6	TGTGCCAGCAGTGAAACAGGTAGATCACCCCTCCACTTT	CASSETGRSPLHF
TRBV6-6	NA	NA	TRBJ1-2	TGTGCCAGCAGACCCAACACGGAGAGGTATGGCTACACCTTC	CASRPNTERYGYTF
TRBV10-3	NA	TRBD1	TRBJ1-2	TGTGCCATCAGTGGGACAGGGTCGTATGGCTACACCTTC	CAISGTGSYGYTF
TRBV2	NA	NA	TRBJ2-3	TGTGCCAGCAGGATAGGACTCTCTAGCACAGATACGCAGTATTTT	CASRIGLSSTDTQYF
TRBV7-2	NA	TRBD1	TRBJ1-2	TGTGCCAGCAGCTCATCGGAGGGGGCCTACTATGGCTACACCTTC	CASSSSEGAYYGYTF
TRBV7-9	NA	TRBD2	TRBJ2-1	TGTGCCAGCTCGGGACTAGCGGGAGTTGAGTACAATGAGCAGTTCTTC	CASSGLAGVEYNEQFF
TRBV4-2	NA	TRBD2	TRBJ2-7	TGTGCCAGCAGCCTCCGGGAGGGTGGGCATTACGAGCAGTACTTC	CASSLREGGHYEQYF
TRBV30	NA	TRBD2	TRBJ2-1	TGTGCCTGGAGGAGGGGACTAGTCGCAGACTATGAGCAGTTCTTC	CAWRRGLVADYEQFF
TRBV30	NA	NA	TRBJ1-4	TGTGCCGGGGGGTGGGGAGAAAAACTGTTTTTT	CAGGWGEKLFF
TRBV29-1	NA	NA	TRBJ2-3	TGCAGCGTTGTAGAAGTAGCGCAGTATTTT	CSVVEVAQYF
TRBV9	NA	NA	TRBJ2-5	TGTGCCAGCAGCGTAGCTGCGGATACGTACCAAGAGACCCAGTACTTC	CASSVAADTYQETQYF
TRBV7-6	few	NA	TRBJ1-4	TGTGCCAGCAGCTTAGAGAGCGTAATCGGCCGGCCCTCCGAAAAACTGTTTTTT	CASSLESVIGRPSEKLFF
TRBV6-1	few	NA	TRBJ1-5	TGTGCCAGCCCGGGAGAGACGGTCAGTCAGCCCCAGCATTTT	CASPGETVSQPQHF
TRBV5-6	NA	NA	TRBJ1-1	TGTGCCAGCAGCCGTCCCATGGCGAACACTGAAGCTTTCTTT	CASSRPMANTEAFF
TRBV4-3	NA	NA	TRBJ2-3	TGCGCCAGCAGCCAAGCCTCCCTAATCCGCACAGATACGCAGTATTTT	CASSQASLIRTDTQYF
TRBV9	NA	TRBD1	TRBJ2-5	TGTGCCAGCAGCGTCCGGGACAGGGGTGAGGAGACCCAGTACTTC	CASSVRDRGEETQYF
TRBV5-1	NA	NA	TRBJ2-3	TGCGCCAGCAGCTTGGAGCGGGCCCAAGATACGCAGTATTTT	CASSLERAQDTQYF